One and the same sample provided the 14 T cell receptor beta chains below, sequenced in a study of shared clonotypes between healthy human individuals. Measured with immunoSEQ multiplex PCR; TCRdb has only the in-frame clones, and not every one. The data contain some 2.1 million clones, roughly 94% of them singletons. Material: naive CD4+ T cells sorted from blood. The subset: CD45RA+ positively selected. The receptor set was obtained from a man between 18 and 29 years old in good health.

This clone was detected only once. The chain employs TRBV5-1 and TRBJ2-2; a possible D gene is TRBD1 (5 bases). In germline, CDR1 is SGHRS, CDR2 YFSETQ. This CDR3 comprises 15 residues. V dropped 0 bases and J dropped 3 bases, with 9 bases sitting between them. DNA for the CDR3: TGCGCCAGCAGCTTGGATGGGGCTTACACCGGGGAGCTGTTTTTT. Protein: CASSLDGAYTGELFF. Using reference TRBV5-1 and TRBJ2-2 for the parts outside the CDR3, the full variable domain is KAGVTQTPRYLIKTRGQQVTLSCSPISGHRSVSWYQQTPGQGLQFLFEYFSETQRNKGNFPGRFSGRQFSNSRSEMNVSTLELGDSALYLCASSLDGAYTGELFFGEGSRLTVL.

V and J are TRBV28 and TRBJ2-1; TRBD2 agrees at 11 bases. The V gene's germline CDR1 is MDHEN and CDR2 SYDVKM. The CDR3 runs to 18 residues. After removal of 0 bases from V and 0 bases from J, the junction contained 4 bases not matched to a gene. CDR3 nucleotide sequence: TGTGCCAGCAGTTTATGGACTAGCGGGGTAAGCTCCTACAATGAGCAGTTCTTC. Encoded protein: CASSLWTSGVSSYNEQFF. Based on the CDR3 plus reference TRBV28 and TRBJ2-1, the full variable domain is DVKVTQSSRYLVKRTGEKVFLECVQDMDHENMFWYRQDPGLGLRLIYFSYDVKMKEKGDIPEGYSVSREKKERFSLILESASTNQTSMYLCASSLWTSGVSSYNEQFFGPGTRLTVL.

V is TRBV5-1 and J is TRBJ1-1; D is unclear. The V end lost 3 bases, the J end lost 0 bases, and 15 bases lay between the germline ends. Germline CDR1 SGHRS, CDR2 YFSETQ. The CDR3 loop spans 16 amino acids. The CDR3 sequence is CASSSTLRTVNTEAFF. In nucleotides, the CDR3 is TGCGCCAGCAGCTCGACCCTAAGGACGGTGAACACTGAAGCTTTCTTT.

This clone is a singleton in its sample. V gene TRBV7-3 combines with J gene TRBJ2-1; TRBD1 agrees at 9 bases. Germline CDR1 SGHTA, CDR2 FQGTGA. The CDR3 loop spans 12 amino acids. V dropped 10 bases and J dropped 10; count of bases not matched to a gene: 8. Here the CDR3 DNA reads TGTGCCATTCCACAGGGGGCAGGAGAGCAGTTCTTC. Amino acids: CAIPQGAGEQFF.

This chain connects TRBV5-4 to TRBJ2-1; TRBD1 might be the D (5 bases). This CDR3 has 11 amino acids. Germline V gene lookup returns CDR1 SGHNT and CDR2 YYREEE (reference sequence). Trimming removed 3 bases at V and 7 bases at J, with 5 bases between. CDR3 nucleotide sequence: TGTGCCAGCAGCTCAGGGAATGAGCAGTTCTTC. Encoded protein: CASSSGNEQFF.

This clone was counted between two and nine times. This chain connects TRBV6-1 to TRBJ1-2, with D hard to call. CDR3 size: 15 residues. Trimming shortened V by 2 bases and J by 0 bases, and 10 bases separated the two germline ends. CDR1 MNHNS and CDR2 SASEGT come from the germline V gene. CDR3 protein: CASSEMAAPNYGYTF. CDR3 bases: TGTGCCAGCAGTGAAATGGCGGCACCTAACTATGGCTACACCTTC.

The chain carries TRBV19 and TRBJ2-7; the match to TRBD2 covers 7 bases. The length of the CDR3 is 14 residues. Germline trimming cut 1 base from V and 7 bases from J; bases unmatched to any gene: 7. Germline values: CDR1 LNHDA, CDR2 SQIVND (reference sequence). Here the CDR3 DNA reads TGTGCCAGTAGTATAGGGGGACTACGTGAGGAGCAGTACTTC. The encoded protein is CASSIGGLREEQYF.

V and J are TRBV18 and TRBJ1-1; TRBD1 might be the D (5 bases). Per the germline V gene, CDR1 is KGHSH and CDR2 is LQKENI. V was cut by 3 bases and J by 5 bases, with 10 bases left in between. This CDR3 spans 13 amino acids. The CDR3 region has the DNA TGTGCCAGCTCACCGGTTGAGGGGACTGAAGCTTTCTTT. Amino acids: CASSPVEGTEAFF. The full variable domain, with the rest looked up from reference TRBV18 and TRBJ1-1, is NAGVMQNPRHLVRRRGQEARLRCSPMKGHSHVYWYRQLPEEGLKFMVYLQKENIIDESGMPKERFSAEFPKEGPSILRIQQVVRGDSAAYFCASSPVEGTEAFFGQGTRLTVV.

The rearrangement joins TRBV6-4 to TRBJ1-1; D remains ambiguous. V was pared by 4 bases and J by 5 bases, with 14 bases between. Germline CDR1 and CDR2: MRHNA and SNTAGT. This CDR3 contains 14 residues. CDR3 protein: CASSVFLGGTEAFF. CDR3 nucleotides: TGTGCCAGCAGTGTATTTTTGGGCGGGACTGAAGCTTTCTTT.

CDR3 residues: CASFSGRAGEQYF. CDR3 nucleotide sequence: TGTGCCAGCTTTAGCGGGAGGGCCGGGGAGCAGTACTTC. The rearrangement uses TRBV27 and TRBJ2-7; 11 bases agree with TRBD2. Germline V gene sequence: CDR1 MNHEY, CDR2 SMNVEV (reference sequence). The CDR3 has 13 amino acids. Losses at the gene ends were 8 bases for V and 7 bases for J; bases not matched to a gene: 7.

V usage is TRBV27 and J usage is TRBJ2-7, with 8 bases lining up with TRBD1. From germline, CDR1 is MNHEY and CDR2 SMNVEV (reference sequence). The CDR3 has 13 amino acids. J gave up 3 bases and V 6 bases, and 4 bases lay outside the gene matches. The CDR3 DNA follows: TGTGCCAGCAGGCCGGACAGGGTCTACGAGCAGTACTTC. This sequence encodes CASRPDRVYEQYF.

This chain links TRBV7-9 with TRBJ2-1; the match to TRBD2 covers 7 bases. The germline CDR1 and CDR2 sequences are SEHNR and FQNEAQ (reference sequence). There are 12 residues in the CDR3. V lost 8 bases to trimming and J lost 4 bases; unmatched junction nucleotides: 2. The CDR3 nucleotides are TGTGCCAGCGGGGGGGAATACAATGAGCAGTTCTTC. It yields the protein CASGGEYNEQFF.

The count of this clone is one. Other nucleotide sequences in the sample specify the same CDR3. V is TRBV7-9 and J is TRBJ1-1; TRBD1 might be the D (5 bases). Deletions cut 5 bases from V and 2 bases from J, with 9 bases between. CDR3 size: 13 residues. CDR1 is SEHNR and CDR2 is FQNEAQ in the germline V gene (reference sequence). CDR3 region: CASSRTGNTEAFF. CDR3 in DNA: TGTGCCAGCAGCCGTACAGGCAACACTGAAGCTTTCTTT.

J is TRBJ2-3 and V is TRBV2; 11 bases are a match to TRBD2. The CDR3 runs 17 residues. J was trimmed by 5 bases and V by 0 bases; bases with no gene match: 7. Germline-derived CDR1 and CDR2 are SNHLY and FYNNEI. CDR3 DNA sequence: TGTGCCAGCAGTGAAGCGGACCTAGCGGGGGGCCTAGATACGCAGTATTTT. Translating it yields CASSEADLAGGLDTQYF.